A selection of T cell receptor beta chains follows, all from one sample in a study of T-cell reconstitution after alpha-beta-depleted transplantation in children. TCRdb redid the calling of the PCR reads with MiXCR, one entry per CDR3 protein. This repertoire shows approximately 230,000 distinct CDR3 sequences, roughly a quarter found once; its top ten account for about 4.8%. The source was PBMCs, mostly from graft donor cells, collected 360 days after TCRalphabeta/CD19-depleted stem cell transplant. The receptors originated from a female patient aged 2-15 years who had a stem cell transplant for congenital amegakaryocytic thrombocytopenia, so the T cells may come from the graft donor. CDR3s include the opening cysteine and the closing phenylalanine or tryptophan. D genes are given only for firm matches. The listing skips clone size in some rows; elsewhere it reads once, few, many or a size class.

V gene	J gene	D gene	clone size	CDR3 protein	CDR3 DNA
TRBV7-9	TRBJ1-2	NA	NA	CASSLAANYGYTF	TGTGCCAGCAGCTTAGCAGCTAACTATGGCTACACCTTC
TRBV20-1	TRBJ2-2	NA	once	CSARLQNTGELFF	TGCAGTGCTAGGTTACAGAACACCGGGGAGCTGTTTTTT
TRBV20-1	TRBJ2-5	NA	NA	CSAREAQETQYF	TGCAGTGCTAGAGAAGCCCAAGAGACCCAGTACTTC
TRBV20-1	TRBJ2-2	TRBD2	NA	CSAREGRGKGSGELFF	TGCAGTGCTAGAGAAGGGCGGGGGAAAGGGTCCGGGGAGCTGTTTTTT
TRBV6-5	TRBJ2-1	NA	NA	CASSYSPTSPYNEQFF	TGTGCCAGCAGTTACTCTCCCACTAGCCCCTACAATGAGCAGTTCTTC
TRBV11-2	TRBJ1-6	TRBD1	few	CASSFLGQGGSPLHF	TGTGCCAGCAGCTTCCTCGGACAGGGCGGTTCACCCCTCCACTTT
TRBV30	TRBJ2-2	TRBD2	NA	CAFATLRTSGGNTGELFF	TGTGCCTTCGCAACCCTTCGTACTAGCGGGGGGAACACCGGGGAGCTGTTTTTT
TRBV28	TRBJ1-4	TRBD1	NA	CASNPDRATNEKLFF	TGTGCCAGCAACCCGGACAGGGCGACTAATGAAAAACTGTTTTTT
TRBV6-1	TRBJ1-5	TRBD1	few	CASGWDSGNQPQHF	TGTGCCAGCGGATGGGACAGCGGCAATCAGCCCCAGCATTTT
TRBV3-1	TRBJ2-1	TRBD2	NA	CASRRTSGSYNEQFF	TGTGCCAGCAGACGGACTAGCGGCTCCTACAATGAGCAGTTCTTC